The 5 T cell receptor beta chains below come from one sample, sequenced in a study of T cell changes during pregnancy in multiple sclerosis. TCRdb keeps only in-frame clones here, not all; method: immunoSEQ multiplex PCR. In the table there are approximately 41,000 clones, 80% to 95% of which are singletons. The sample in question was CD8+ T cells from peripheral blood mononuclear cells, obtained in the first trimester of pregnancy. The receptors come from a female donor with multiple sclerosis, enrolled in a pregnancy study.

The chain has TRBV5-4 and TRBJ1-2, with a possible D match to TRBD1 (6 bases). CDR1 SGHNT and CDR2 YYREEE come from the germline V gene (reference sequence). V lost 1 base and J 3 bases, leaving 10 bases between the germline ends. This CDR3 comprises 14 residues. This CDR3 reads CASSLTGSDYGYTF. The CDR3 nucleotides are TGTGCCAGCAGCTTGACAGGGAGTGACTATGGCTACACCTTC.

The CDR3 spells CASSLGGLANTEAFF. The CDR3 DNA is TGTGCCAGCAGCCTGGGAGGACTAGCGAACACTGAAGCTTTCTTT. The J gene is TRBJ1-1, the V gene TRBV6-5, with D unresolved. V was cut by 6 bases and J by 1 base, with 15 bases left in between. CDR1 and CDR2 (germline): MNHEY, SVGAGI. CDR3 length: 15 residues.

This clone was counted once. This CDR3 reads CASSLDLARVSGSSYEQYF. CDR3 in DNA: TGTGCCAGCAGCTTAGACCTTGCTAGGGTGAGCGGGTCCTCCTACGAGCAGTACTTC. J is TRBJ2-7 and V is TRBV7-2; maybe TRBD2 (6 bases). CDR1 SGHTA and CDR2 FQGNSA come from the germline V gene. Trimming pared 1 base from V and 0 bases from J, leaving 22 bases between. The CDR3 length is 19 residues.

The chain is built from TRBV6-5 and TRBJ2-7; TRBD2 agrees at 10 bases. The germline gives CDR1 MNHEY, CDR2 SVGAGI. The length of the CDR3 is 14 residues. V gave up 6 bases and J gave up 4 bases; unmatched junction bases: 6. The CDR3 reads CASRRTSGIYEQYF. The CDR3 DNA sequence: TGTGCCAGCAGAAGGACTAGCGGCATTTACGAGCAGTACTTC.

The rearrangement links TRBV27 to TRBJ1-5; 10 bases agree with TRBD1. Germline CDR1 MNHEY, CDR2 SMNVEV (reference sequence). The V segment lost 4 bases and the J segment 7 bases; nucleotides outside the gene matches: 4. This CDR3 has 14 residues. CDR3 residues: CASSSTGGRQPQHF. For the CDR3, the DNA is TGTGCCAGCAGTTCGACAGGGGGCCGCCAGCCCCAGCATTTT.